Each of the 25 T cell receptor beta chains below was sequenced from the same sample in a study of T cells in Graves' hyperthyroidism and ophthalmopathy. RNA transcripts were the template for amplifying TCR beta CDR3 regions. The primer set for the first-round RT-PCR of the TCR CDR3 was HTBI. Each CDR3 protein is one row after TCRdb ran MiXCR on the multiplex PCR reads. The sample has about 590,000 distinct CDR3 sequences, around 14% seen once. What was sequenced was blood. The receptors derive from a woman in her twenties or thirties with Graves' hyperthyroidism.

This rearrangement joins TRBV19 to TRBJ1-3; D remains ambiguous. Trimming removed 10 bases at V and 7 bases at J, with 20 bases between. The germline CDR1 and CDR2 sequences are LNHDA and SQIVND (reference sequence). The CDR3 has 14 amino acids. DNA of the CDR3: TGTGCCATTCCGGCAGGCAAGGAGCGGAACACCATATATTTT. It is translated as CAIPAGKERNTIYF. Full variable domain (remainder filled in from reference TRBV19 and TRBJ1-3): DGGITQSPKYLFRKEGQNVTLSCEQNLNHDAMYWYRQDPGQGLRLIYYSQIVNDFQKGDIAEGYSVSREKKESFPLTVTSAQKNPTAFYLCAIPAGKERNTIYFGEGSWLTVV.

The rearrangement links TRBV2 to TRBJ2-2; 14 bases line up with TRBD2. Trimming took 5 bases from V and 4 from J; bases not matched to a gene: 9. The CDR3 has 18 residues. Germline loops: CDR1 SNHLY, CDR2 FYNNEI. The CDR3 DNA follows: TGTGCCAGCAGTTCCCACGGACTAGCGGGAGGTGTCACCGGGGAGCTGTTTTTT. Amino acid sequence: CASSSHGLAGGVTGELFF.

This clonotype came up many times. V and J are TRBV12-3 or TRBV12-4 and TRBJ2-7; TRBD2 aligns across 9 bases. Trimming took 6 bases from V and 3 from J; bases not matched to a gene: 9. CDR3 size: 15 residues. Written as DNA, the CDR3 is TGTGCCAGCAGCTCCCCTAGCGGGGAGTTCTACGAGCAGTACTTC. Amino acids: CASSSPSGEFYEQYF.

This clonotype has a count of ten or more. The chain links TRBV5-1 to TRBJ1-2; the match to TRBD1 covers 7 bases. CDR3 length: 14 residues. CDR1 and CDR2 (germline): SGHRS, YFSETQ. V lost 3 bases and J lost 4; bases outside the gene matches: 6. The CDR3 DNA is TGCGCCAGCAGCTCCATTGACAGGGCCTATGGCTACACCTTC. It codes for CASSSIDRAYGYTF. The variable domain in full, completed from reference TRBV5-1 and TRBJ1-2, reads KAGVTQTPRYLIKTRGQQVTLSCSPISGHRSVSWYQQTPGQGLQFLFEYFSETQRNKGNFPGRFSGRQFSNSRSEMNVSTLELGDSALYLCASSSIDRAYGYTFGSGTRLTVV.

This clonotype was detected ten times or more. V is TRBV20-1 and J is TRBJ2-1; 12 bases map to TRBD2. Germline-derived CDR1 and CDR2 are DFQATT and SNEGSKA (reference sequence). The CDR3 sequence is 15 residues long. J lost 7 bases, V lost 4 bases, and 8 bases had no gene match. As DNA, the CDR3 is TGCAGTGCTACTAGCGGGAGGGCCATTTGGAATGAGCAGTTCTTC. This encodes CSATSGRAIWNEQFF.

This chain connects TRBV20-1 to TRBJ1-3, with D hard to call. V was pared by 0 bases and J by 0 bases, with 9 bases between. This CDR3 has 15 residues. Germline loops: CDR1 DFQATT, CDR2 SNEGSKA (reference sequence). The CDR3 DNA is TGCAGTGCTAGAGACAGAGCCATCTCTGGAAACACCATATATTTT. Amino acid sequence: CSARDRAISGNTIYF.

The gene calls are TRBV20-1 and TRBJ2-6; D perhaps matches TRBD1 (5 bases). The CDR3 contains 18 residues. The ends were cut back, 0 bases at V and 4 bases at J, with 19 bases in the middle. Germline assignment: CDR1 DFQATT and CDR2 SNEGSKA (reference sequence). CDR3 sequence reads: CSARDPWAGSTGANVLTF. CDR3 in DNA: TGCAGTGCTAGAGATCCTTGGGCAGGGTCTACCGGGGCCAACGTCCTGACTTTC.

Only a few counts were recorded for this clonotype. The V and J genes are TRBV5-6 and TRBJ2-7, with 8 bases identical to TRBD2. Germline CDR1 reads SGHDT; CDR2 reads YYEEEE. There are 15 residues in the CDR3. V trimming: 4 bases; J trimming: 2 bases; junction bases outside the gene matches: 8. The CDR3 loop reads CASSDLAGSAYEQYF. DNA of the CDR3: TGTGCCAGCAGCGACTTAGCGGGAAGCGCCTACGAGCAGTACTTC.

At least ten counts were recorded for this clonotype. The rearrangement joins TRBV27 to TRBJ2-5; D may be TRBD1 or TRBD2 (7 bases each). V was trimmed by 6 bases and J by 5 bases, leaving 16 bases between them. Germline CDR1 MNHEY, CDR2 SMNVEV (reference sequence). The CDR3 spans 14 residues. The DNA for the CDR3 is TGTGCCAGCAGCCCAGGGGGGCGGGGGGAGACCCAGTACTTC. Amino acids: CASSPGGRGETQYF.

The genes are TRBV14 and TRBJ1-1; unclear D gene. This CDR3 comprises 11 residues. The V end lost 6 bases, the J end lost 10 bases, and 12 bases lay between the germline ends. CDR1 and CDR2 from the germline V gene are SGHDN and FVKESK. CDR3 bases: TGTGCCAGCAGACAGCAGGCAAGAGCTTTCTTT. Its translation is CASRQQARAFF.

This clonotype turned up a few times. The chain couples TRBV15 to TRBJ1-1; no reliable D call. Trimming left V 3 bases short and J 0 bases short, with 8 bases between. Germline V CDR1 and CDR2: LNHNV, YYDKDF (reference sequence). This CDR3 contains 14 residues. CDR3 DNA sequence: TGTGCCACCAGCAGCCAAGTCCTGAACACTGAAGCTTTCTTT. Its translation is CATSSQVLNTEAFF.

In this sample, this clonotype turned up many times. This chain joins TRBV10-3 and TRBJ1-1; a weak D match, TRBD1 (6 bases). The germline V and J ends were trimmed by 2 bases and 7 bases, with 11 bases remaining between them. The CDR3 has 13 amino acids. CDR1 and CDR2 from the germline V gene are ENHRY and SYGVKD. CDR3 sequence reads: CAISEPRGYEAFF. The CDR3 nucleotides are TGTGCCATCAGTGAGCCCAGGGGTTATGAAGCTTTCTTT.

This clonotype was observed a handful of times. This rearrangement joins TRBV25-1 to TRBJ2-3; D remains ambiguous. V dropped 3 bases and J dropped 5 bases, with 18 bases sitting between them. The CDR3 is made up of 16 amino acids. Germline V lookup: CDR1 MGHDK, CDR2 SYGVNS. Here the CDR3 reads CASSEIWQDTKDTQYF. The CDR3 bases are TGTGCCAGCAGTGAGATTTGGCAGGATACTAAAGATACGCAGTATTTT.

The gene calls are TRBV30 and TRBJ1-5; maybe TRBD1 (6 bases). The V end lost 2 bases, the J end lost 2 bases, and 10 bases lay between the germline ends. The CDR3 is made up of 14 amino acids. Per germline, CDR1 GTSNPN and CDR2 SVGIG (reference sequence). CDR3 in DNA: TGTGCCTGGAGTCAAGGGGGTGGCAATCAGCCCCAGCATTTT. It translates to CAWSQGGGNQPQHF. Full variable domain (missing parts from reference TRBV30 and TRBJ1-5): SQTIHQWPATLVQPVGSPLSLECTVEGTSNPNLYWYRQAAGRGLQLLFYSVGIGQISSEVPQNLSASRPQDRQFILSSKKLLLSDSGFYLCAWSQGGGNQPQHFGDGTRLSIL.

Comments on this clonotype: A much larger clone differs from this one at a single base, so this may be a read error. This chain uses TRBV3-1 with TRBJ2-7; possible D gene TRBD1, 5 bases. CDR1 LGHDT and CDR2 YNNKEL come from the germline V gene (reference sequence). CDR3 length: 14 amino acids. CDR3 sequence reads: CASSQDTISYEQHF. The CDR3, as DNA: TGTGCCAGCAGCCAGGACACAATTTCCTACGAGCAGCACTTC.

V is TRBV7-9 and J is TRBJ2-7; no firm D call. This CDR3 is built from 13 residues. Trimming removed 1 base from V and 7 bases from J, with 11 bases in between. CDR1 SEHNR and CDR2 FQNEAQ come from the germline V gene (reference sequence). CDR3 bases: TGTGCCAGCAGCTTAGACCCGTGGGATGAGCAGTACTTC. As protein: CASSLDPWDEQYF. The full variable domain, completed using reference TRBV7-9 and TRBJ2-7, is DTGVSQNPRHKITKRGQNVTFRCDPISEHNRLYWYRQTLGQGPEFLTYFQNEAQLEKSRLLSDRFSAERPKGSFSTLEIQRTEQGDSAMYLCASSLDPWDEQYFGPGTRLTVT.

This chain uses TRBV29-1 with TRBJ1-2; TRBD1 agrees at 10 bases. The CDR3 is 12 amino acids. Germline V gene sequence: CDR1 SQVTM, CDR2 ANQGSEA. J gave up 6 bases and V 4 bases, and 2 bases lay outside the gene matches. The CDR3 DNA reads as TGCAGCGTTGGAGACAGGGGGCATGGCTACACCTTC. Protein product: CSVGDRGHGYTF.

The chain uses TRBV10-3 and TRBJ1-1; tentative D call: TRBD1 (6 bases). The CDR3 spans 13 residues. The V gene lost 7 bases and the J gene lost 0 bases, with 9 bases spanning the gap. Germline V gives CDR1 ENHRY, CDR2 SYGVKD. This CDR3 is CAINGQLNTEAFF. For the CDR3, the DNA is TGTGCCATCAATGGACAGTTGAACACTGAAGCTTTCTTT.

The rearrangement joins TRBV10-3 to TRBJ2-7; no clear D gene. The CDR3 consists of 15 residues. The V gene lost 0 bases and the J gene lost 3 bases, with 12 bases spanning the gap. CDR1 and CDR2 from the germline V gene are ENHRY and SYGVKD. Here the CDR3 DNA reads TGTGCCATCAGTGAGTCGGGTAGCAACCTCTACGAGCAGTACTTC. Protein product: CAISESGSNLYEQYF.

In this sample, this clonotype turned up many times. The chain combines TRBV3-1 with TRBJ2-5; 7 bases are shared with TRBD1. The ends lost 6 bases at V and 5 bases at J; junction bases unmatched: 6. The germline gives CDR1 LGHDT, CDR2 YNNKEL (reference sequence). The CDR3 runs 13 residues. Written as DNA, the CDR3 is TGTGCCAGCAGAGCAGGGGGAGATGAGACCCAGTACTTC. Protein sequence: CASRAGGDETQYF.

V and J are TRBV20-1 and TRBJ2-7; D perhaps matches TRBD2 (6 bases). V was trimmed by 4 bases and J by 3 bases, leaving 10 bases between them. This CDR3 region has 12 residues. From germline, CDR1 is DFQATT and CDR2 SNEGSKA (reference sequence). The CDR3 loop reads CSATGVGYEQYF. Here the CDR3 DNA reads TGCAGTGCTACGGGGGTGGGCTACGAGCAGTACTTC.

This clonotype was seen repeatedly, ten times or more. This chain uses TRBV7-3 with TRBJ2-3; D is ambiguous. V lost 2 bases to trimming and J lost 0 bases, with 9 bases between them. Germline assignment: CDR1 SGHTA and CDR2 FQGTGA. CDR3 length equals 15 residues. CDR3 nucleotide sequence: TGTGCCAGCAGCTTAGCCAGCTCTAGCACAGATACGCAGTATTTT. Protein product: CASSLASSSTDTQYF. Combining the CDR3 with reference TRBV7-3 and TRBJ2-3 gives the whole variable domain GAGVSQTPSNKVTEKGKYVELRCDPISGHTALYWYRQSLGQGPEFLIYFQGTGAADDSGLPNDRFFAVRPEGSVSTLKIQRTERGDSAVYLCASSLASSSTDTQYFGPGTRLTVL.

This clonotype was detected ten times or more. The genes are TRBV30 and TRBJ2-5; TRBD1 matches 9 bases. This CDR3 spans 15 amino acids. Germline loops: CDR1 GTSNPN, CDR2 SVGIG (reference sequence). Trimming cost V 5 bases and J 0 bases; bases outside gene matches: 7. The CDR3 bases are TGTGCCTGGGGGACCGGGACAGGGTACCAAGAGACCCAGTACTTC. This codes for CAWGTGTGYQETQYF.

The V call is TRBV6-1, the J call TRBJ2-1; 13 nucleotides match TRBD2. V trimming: 6 bases; J trimming: 10 bases; junction bases outside the gene matches: 18. Germline V gene lookup returns CDR1 MNHNS and CDR2 SASEGT. CDR3 size: 18 residues. CDR3 coding DNA: TGTGCCAGCAGCCATAGACCCACTAGCGGGAGGGTGTACGGGGAGCAGTTCTTC. It encodes CASSHRPTSGRVYGEQFF.

V gene TRBV20-1 combines with J gene TRBJ2-6, with 10 bases lining up with TRBD1. The ends lost 5 bases at V and 3 bases at J; junction bases unmatched: 7. The CDR3 sequence is 16 residues long. The germline gives CDR1 DFQATT, CDR2 SNEGSKA (reference sequence). CDR3 residues: CSAGRQGAVGANVLTF. As DNA, the CDR3 is TGCAGTGCTGGCCGACAGGGGGCGGTTGGGGCCAACGTCCTGACTTTC.